The T cell receptor beta chain described here comes from a study of intratumoral heterogeneity in liver cancer. The germline CDR1 and CDR2 sequences are SNHLY and FYNNEI. Trimming left V 6 bases short and J 7 bases short, with 7 bases between. The CDR3 consists of 12 residues. Assay: immunoSEQ multiplex PCR; the TCRdb copy retains only in-frame clones and omits some. The sample includes just over 20,000 clones, around two thirds of them seen just once. The sample in question was tumor-adjacent normal tissue, obtained before any cancer treatment. The chain has TRBV2 and TRBJ1-6; D gene unclear. The sequence came from a woman between 65 and 79 years old with hepatocellular carcinoma. CDR3 DNA sequence: TGTGCCAGCAGGGGAAGGAATTCACCCCTCCACTTT. This codes for CASRGRNSPLHF.